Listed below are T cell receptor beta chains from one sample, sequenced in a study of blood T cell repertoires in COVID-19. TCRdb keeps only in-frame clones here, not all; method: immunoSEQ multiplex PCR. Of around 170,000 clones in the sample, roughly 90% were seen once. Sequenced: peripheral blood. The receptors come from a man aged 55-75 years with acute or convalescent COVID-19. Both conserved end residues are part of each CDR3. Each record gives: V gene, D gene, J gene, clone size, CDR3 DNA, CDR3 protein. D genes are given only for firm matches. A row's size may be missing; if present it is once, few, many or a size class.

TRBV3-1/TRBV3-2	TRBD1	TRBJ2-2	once	TGTGCCAGCAGCCGACGGACAGGTTCGAACACCGGGGAGCTGTTTTTT	CASSRRTGSNTGELFF
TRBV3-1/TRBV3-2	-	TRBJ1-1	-	TGTGCCAGCAGCCAAGGGGGGGGAGCTTTCTTT	CASSQGGGAFF
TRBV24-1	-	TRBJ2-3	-	TGTGCCACCAGTGATTCAAGGGGAACAGGAATGGGCACAGATACGCAGTATTTT	CATSDSRGTGMGTDTQYF
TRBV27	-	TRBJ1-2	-	TGTGCCAGCAGTTTATTGGGGGGGGGTCAATATGGCTACACCTTC	CASSLLGGGQYGYTF
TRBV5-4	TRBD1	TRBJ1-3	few	TGTGCCAGCAGCTCTGACAGGGCGGGTGGAAACACCATATATTTT	CASSSDRAGGNTIYF
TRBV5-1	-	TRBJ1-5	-	TGCGCCAGCAGCTCAGGGACAAATAGCAATCAGCCCCAGCATTTT	CASSSGTNSNQPQHF
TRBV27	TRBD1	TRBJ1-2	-	TGTGCCAGCAGTTCCGGGACAGGGGGTCCTAACTATGGCTACACCTTC	CASSSGTGGPNYGYTF
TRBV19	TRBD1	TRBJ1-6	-	TGTGCCAGTACACAGGGGGCGAATTCACCCCTCCACTTT	CASTQGANSPLHF
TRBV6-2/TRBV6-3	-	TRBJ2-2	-	TGTGCCAGCAGTCCCCGGTGGGGGGAGCTGTTTTTT	CASSPRWGELFF
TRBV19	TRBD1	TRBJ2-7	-	TGTGCCAGTAGTATGACAGGGGCGACCTACGAGCAGTACTTC	CASSMTGATYEQYF
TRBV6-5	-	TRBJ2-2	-	TGTGCCAGCAGTTACACTGCCGGGGAGCTGTTTTTT	CASSYTAGELFF
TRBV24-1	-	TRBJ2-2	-	TGTGCCACCAGTCCACAGGGGAACACCGGGGAGCTGTTTTTT	CATSPQGNTGELFF
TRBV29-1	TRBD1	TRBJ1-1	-	TGCAGCGTTTACAGGGGTGGCACTGAAGCTTTCTTT	CSVYRGGTEAFF
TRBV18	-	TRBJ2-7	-	TGTGCCAGCTCAGGGGACACGTCCTACGAGCAGTACTTC	CASSGDTSYEQYF
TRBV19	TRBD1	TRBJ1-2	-	TGTGCCAGTAGTTGGACAGGTGGTAACTATGGCTACACCTTC	CASSWTGGNYGYTF
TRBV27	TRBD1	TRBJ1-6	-	TGTGCCAGCAGTTTATCGCCAGGGGGTAATTCACCCCTCCACTTT	CASSLSPGGNSPLHF
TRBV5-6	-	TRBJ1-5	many	TGTGCCAGCAGCTTGCTCGGGGTTGGCAATCAGCCCCAGCATTTT	CASSLLGVGNQPQHF
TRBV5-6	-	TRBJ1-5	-	TGTGCCAGCAGCTTGAGGGCGGGCAGCAATCAGCCCCAGCATTTT	CASSLRAGSNQPQHF
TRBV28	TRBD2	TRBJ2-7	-	TGTGCCAGCGGGGACTACTACGAGCAGTACTTC	CASGDYYEQYF
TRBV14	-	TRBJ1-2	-	TGTGCCAGCAGCCAAGAGGTAGTCCCGATAGAGAACTATGGCTACACCTTC	CASSQEVVPIENYGYTF
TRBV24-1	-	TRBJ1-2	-	TGTGCCACCAGTGATTTCCGACAGGGCTACACCTTC	CATSDFRQGYTF
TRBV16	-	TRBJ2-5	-	TGTGCCAGCAGCCAATCGCGTGGGGGCCAGACCCAGTACTTC	CASSQSRGGQTQYF
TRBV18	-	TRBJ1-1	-	TGTGCCAGCTCACAAGTCGTCCGGGGAGGAACTGAAGCTTTCTTT	CASSQVVRGGTEAFF
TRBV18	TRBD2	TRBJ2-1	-	TGTGCCAGCTCACCACCGGGCGGGAGTTACGATGAGCAGTTCTTC	CASSPPGGSYDEQFF
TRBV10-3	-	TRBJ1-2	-	TGTGCCATCAGTAAACAGAGTAACTATGGCTACACCTTC	CAISKQSNYGYTF
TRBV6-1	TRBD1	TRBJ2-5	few	TGTGCCAGCAGTGAGGAAGCAGGGGGAGAGACCCAGTACTTC	CASSEEAGGETQYF
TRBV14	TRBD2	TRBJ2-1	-	TGTGCCAGCAGCACCCGGAATCTCCTAGCGGGAGGGATCAGCTACAATGAGCAGTTCTTC	CASSTRNLLAGGISYNEQFF
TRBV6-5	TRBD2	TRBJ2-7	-	TGTGCCAGCAGTCGGGAGGTCATATCCTACGAGCAGTACTTC	CASSREVISYEQYF
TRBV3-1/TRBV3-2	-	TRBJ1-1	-	TGTGCCAGCAGCTCCCAGGGCCCGAACACTGAAGCTTTCTTT	CASSSQGPNTEAFF
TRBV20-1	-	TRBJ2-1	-	TGCAGTGCTCTCCAGTACAATGAGCAGTTCTTC	CSALQYNEQFF
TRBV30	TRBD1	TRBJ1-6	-	TGTGCCTGGAGGGAAGGGGACAGGGTGATACCCCTCCACTTT	CAWREGDRVIPLHF
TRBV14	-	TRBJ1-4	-	TGTGCCAGCAGCCAAGATCTGGGCAAACTGTTTTTT	CASSQDLGKLFF
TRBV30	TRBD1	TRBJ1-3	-	TGTGCCTGGACCCCAGGGGGAGGCCGAAACACCATATATTTT	CAWTPGGGRNTIYF
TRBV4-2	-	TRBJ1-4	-	TGTGCCAGCAGCCAAGAGGAGGGGCCTAATGAAAAACTGTTTTTT	CASSQEEGPNEKLFF
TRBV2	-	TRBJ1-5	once	TGTGCCAGCAGGGCCTGGCGCAATCAGCCCCAGCATTTT	CASRAWRNQPQHF
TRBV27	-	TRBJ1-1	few	TGTGCCACCATTCCCGTAGGGGGGGCTCGGTTAACTGAAGCTTTCTTT	CATIPVGGARLTEAFF
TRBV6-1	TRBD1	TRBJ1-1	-	TGTGCCAGCAGTGAAGCCCGACAGGGTGAAGCTTTCTTT	CASSEARQGEAFF
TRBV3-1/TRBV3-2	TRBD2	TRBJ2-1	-	TGTGCCAGCAGCCAGCTAAGCGGGGACCGGAATGAGCAGTTCTTC	CASSQLSGDRNEQFF
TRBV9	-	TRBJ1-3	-	TGTGCCAGCACCCTCGGCTCTGGAAACACCATATATTTT	CASTLGSGNTIYF
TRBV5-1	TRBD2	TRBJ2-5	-	TGCGCCAGCAGCTCCGGACTAGCGGGAGGGCCTCAAGAGACCCAGTACTTC	CASSSGLAGGPQETQYF
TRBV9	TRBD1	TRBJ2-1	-	TGTGCCAGCAGCGTGGGACAGGGCCCCTACAATGAGCAGTTCTTC	CASSVGQGPYNEQFF
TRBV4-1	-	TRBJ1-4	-	TGCGCCAGCAGCCAAGAGTTGGCCAGAGGGAGTGAAAAACTGTTTTTT	CASSQELARGSEKLFF
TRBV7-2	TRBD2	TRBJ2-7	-	TGTGCCAGCAGCTTTCTAGCGGGATTCAGGTACGAGCAGTACTTC	CASSFLAGFRYEQYF
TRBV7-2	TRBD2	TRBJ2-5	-	TGTGCCAGCAGCGCACCGGGGGGGTTGGGGACCCAGTACTTC	CASSAPGGLGTQYF
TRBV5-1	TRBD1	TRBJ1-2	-	TGCGCCAGCAGCTCGTCCGGGACAGGGCTCTATGGCTACACCTTC	CASSSSGTGLYGYTF
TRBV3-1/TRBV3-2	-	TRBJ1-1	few	TGTGCCAGCAGCCAACTTGGACGGGGGGAAGCTTTCTTT	CASSQLGRGEAFF